This entry is about one T cell receptor (beta chain). Its specific antigen is unknown. Nothing much larger sits one base from this clone, and base qualities are not available. For CDR1 and CDR2, the germline V gene lists ENHRY and SYGVKD. The junction carries 16 bases between V and J, which are trimmed by 6 bases and 6 bases respectively. From the cysteine up to the phenylalanine, the CDR3 has a length of 14 residues. The read is trimmed to its CDR3 DNA, 42 bases read in frame from base 1. Preparation of the library involved multiplex PCR. The sequencing machine was a 454 GS FLX. TCR alpha and beta CDR3 regions were amplified from mRNA by semiquantitative ARM-PCR. In ARM-PCR, tagged nested gene-specific primers were applied first, and communal superprimers then carried out the exponential amplification. Before the second amplification round was performed on first-round PCR products, the nested primers were removed by exonuclease. The amplicons were sequenced on the 454 platform, which can rapidly sequence millions of DNA fragments without cloning bias. A read counted as effective if the read could be mapped to both V and J germline segments. In the paper's pipeline: IRmap, which uses pyromap, a Smith-Waterman modification adapted to 454 sequencing errors, was used to assign reads to germline V, D and J segments. To filter D-beta assignments, cutoffs were set at the 99th percentile of the alignment scores obtained from simulated random sequences. CDR3 was defined as the amino acids lying between the conserved V-segment Y[YFLI]C motif and the J-segment [FW]GXGT motif. Repertoire diversity was estimated with a compound Poisson process model previously applied to large-scale EST data. A procedure for detecting cross-contamination was applied so that sample contamination could be argued against as the origin of shared CDR3s. TCRdb reran the public reads through fastp at Q25 and MiXCR, keeping productive beta chains. One record per CDR3 amino acid sequence lists the most common genes and DNA. The V and J calls shown here were made by TCRdb, not taken from the authors' results. This sample lists 7,000 to 9,500 distinct CDR3 sequences; around 52% were detected once. Jointly, the top ten make up more than 4.5% of the sample.

From the CD45RA-negative fraction, anti-CD45RO beads were used to select memory T cells as CD45RA-RO+ cells. T cell subsets were isolated with Miltenyi superparamagnetic beads coated with subset-specific monoclonal antibodies. All T cell populations were isolated from peripheral blood. Ficoll separation of whole blood yielded mononuclear cells, and anti-CD14 microbeads were then used to deplete the monocytes. Right after isolation, the cell populations were resuspended in RNAprotect reagent. This sample was included in a study of relationships among human T cell subsets (dated by TCRdb to the early 2010s). Study-level background: Eight distinct blood T cell populations were sequenced: pan T, CD8 cytotoxic, regulatory, Th1, Th2, naive plus transitional, activated and memory cells. Points the paper makes about the study in general: A CD4+CD8+ double-positive population could not be excluded by the bead-based sorting. Across the seven subsets, no statistically significant differences turned up in V, D and J usage, CDR3 length, or N-nucleotide additions. Substantial sharing of CDR3s among Th1, Th2 and regulatory T cells was interpreted as suggestive of stochastic cell fate choices. Over 60% of CD8+ cytotoxic sequences belonged to clones with over 100 reads, whereas regulatory and Th2 subsets showed few such clones.

Recombination joined TRBV10-3 with TRBJ2-3, with the D gene too uncertain to name. Sequenced: memory T cells sorted from blood. This specimen's cell subset or site label, per the study, means: CD45RA-RO+ memory T cells. The clonotype comes from a man aged 35-49 years in good health. The nucleotide sequence is TGTGCCATCAGAAGCAGACCCGACGAGGATACGCAGTATTTT. It encodes CAIRSRPDEDTQYF.